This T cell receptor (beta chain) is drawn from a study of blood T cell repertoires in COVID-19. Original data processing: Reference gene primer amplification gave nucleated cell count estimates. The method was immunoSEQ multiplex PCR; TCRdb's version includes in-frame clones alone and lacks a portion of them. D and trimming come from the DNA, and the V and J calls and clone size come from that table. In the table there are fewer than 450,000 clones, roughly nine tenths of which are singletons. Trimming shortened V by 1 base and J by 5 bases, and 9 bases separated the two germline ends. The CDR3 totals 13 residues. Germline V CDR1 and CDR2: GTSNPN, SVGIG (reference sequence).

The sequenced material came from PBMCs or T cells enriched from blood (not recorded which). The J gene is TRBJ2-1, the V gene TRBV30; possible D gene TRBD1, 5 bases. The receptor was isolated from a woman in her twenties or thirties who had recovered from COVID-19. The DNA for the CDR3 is TGTGCCTGGAGTGAGGGGCCTCACAATGAGCAGTTCTTC. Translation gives CAWSEGPHNEQFF.